Listed here are 22 T cell receptor beta chains from one sample, sequenced in a study of T cells in pancreatic ductal adenocarcinoma. Assay used: immunoSEQ multiplex PCR; TCRdb lists only in-frame clones, some missing. Here the sample spans about 29,000 clones, more than 90% being singletons. The selected patients with pancreatic ductal adenocarcinoma had surgery but no neoadjuvant therapy. The specimen sequenced was PBMCs. The receptor set was obtained from a human donor with pancreatic ductal adenocarcinoma.

In this sample, this clone turned up a few times. V usage is TRBV6-5 and J usage is TRBJ2-7, with D maybe TRBD2 (5 bases). There are 15 residues in the CDR3. Trimming cost V 0 bases and J 5 bases, with 14 bases left between them. Germline CDR1 reads MNHEY; CDR2 reads SVGAGI. CDR3 protein: CASSYSRLAGHEQYF. The CDR3 bases are TGTGCCAGCAGTTACTCGCGGCTAGCTGGGCACGAGCAGTACTTC.

V is TRBV5-1 and J is TRBJ2-3; D possibly corresponds to TRBD2 (6 bases). The CDR3 runs to 13 residues. The V and J ends lost 4 bases and 3 bases respectively, with 9 bases between them. Germline CDR1 is SGHRS and CDR2 is YFSETQ. As DNA, the CDR3 is TGCGCCAGCAGCGCAGGAGGGACAGATACGCAGTATTTT. Translating it yields CASSAGGTDTQYF.

The CDR3 DNA follows: TGTGCCAGCAGCCACGACCGCAATGAGCAGTTCTTC. It yields the protein CASSHDRNEQFF. V and J are TRBV7-3 and TRBJ2-1; D is uncertain. Per the germline V gene, CDR1 is SGHTA and CDR2 is FQGTGA. This CDR3 region has 12 residues. V lost 5 bases and J lost 6, with 8 bases in between.

This chain uses TRBV19 with TRBJ2-4, with TRBD1 identical over 10 bases. V shed 5 bases, J shed 8 bases, and the junction held 9 bases outside the gene matches. Germline V gives CDR1 LNHDA, CDR2 SQIVND (reference sequence). The CDR3 runs 15 residues. CDR3 region: CASSPTTGGKDIQYF. The CDR3 region has the DNA TGTGCCAGTAGTCCCACGACAGGGGGCAAGGACATTCAGTACTTC. Variable domain in full (rest from reference TRBV19 and TRBJ2-4): DGGITQSPKYLFRKEGQNVTLSCEQNLNHDAMYWYRQDPGQGLRLIYYSQIVNDFQKGDIAEGYSVSREKKESFPLTVTSAQKNPTAFYLCASSPTTGGKDIQYFGAGTRLSVL.

CDR3 bases: TGCGCCAGCAGCTTGCAAGGACAGGAGTACAATGAGCAGTTCTTC. Translating it yields CASSLQGQEYNEQFF. The V gene is TRBV5-1, the J gene TRBJ2-1; 7 bases are a match to TRBD1. This CDR3 has 15 amino acids. Per germline, CDR1 SGHRS and CDR2 YFSETQ. The ends lost 1 base at V and 4 bases at J; junction bases unmatched: 5.

This chain joins TRBV9 and TRBJ2-3; a possible D gene is TRBD1 (5 bases). This CDR3 has 15 residues. V shed 0 bases and J shed 4 bases, with 12 bases lying between them. CDR1 is SGDLS, CDR2 YYNGEE, per germline. CDR3 coding DNA: TGTGCCAGCAGCGTAGGCCCCCAACAGGCAGATACGCAGTATTTT. It specifies CASSVGPQQADTQYF.

A single count supports this clone. The V gene is TRBV29-1, the J gene TRBJ1-2; a weak D match, TRBD1 (5 bases). Germline V CDR1 and CDR2: SQVTM, ANQGSEA. The V end was cut by 3 bases, the J end by 4 bases, with 12 bases between. The CDR3 is made up of 13 amino acids. DNA for the CDR3: TGCAGCGTTGATTTTGGGGGGATCTATGGCTACACCTTC. Its translation is CSVDFGGIYGYTF.

The chain is built from TRBV21-1 and TRBJ2-2; no DNA check was done on the table's D call, TRBD1. TRBV21-1 is a known pseudogene. This CDR3 comprises 18 residues. The CDR3 is CASSKVRRTDHSTGELFF. For the CDR3, the DNA is TGTGCCAGCAGCAAAGTTCGTCGGACAGACCATAGCACCGGGGAGCTGTTTTTT.

The V call is TRBV2, the J call TRBJ2-7, with D hard to call. Germline V CDR1 and CDR2: SNHLY, FYNNEI. This CDR3 has 14 residues. With 3 bases removed from V and 3 bases from J, the gap between germline ends came to 12 bases. CDR3 DNA sequence: TGTGCCAGCAGTGATTCTGGGTTACACTACGAGCAGTACTTC. It codes for CASSDSGLHYEQYF.

Details on this clone: Relative to the germline gene, one junction end is altered; a read error may explain this. This chain connects TRBV7-7 to TRBJ1-4; D is unclear. Germline V gives CDR1 SSHAT, CDR2 FNYEAQ (reference sequence). The CDR3 totals 13 residues. The CDR3, as DNA: TGTGCTAGCAGCTTAAGTATTCGCGAAAAACTGTTTTTT. This translates into CASSLSIREKLFF.

The gene calls are TRBV15 and TRBJ2-7; TRBD2 matches 8 bases. The CDR3 has 12 amino acids. The V gene's germline CDR1 is LNHNV and CDR2 YYDKDF (reference sequence). Trimming removed 8 bases from V and 3 bases from J; junction bases left unmatched: 3. The CDR3 loop is CATREGDYEQYF. In nucleotides, the CDR3 is TGTGCCACCCGGGAGGGTGACTACGAGCAGTACTTC.

This rearrangement joins TRBV12-1 to TRBJ2-2. TRBV12-1 is termed a pseudogene. The CDR3 runs 16 residues. CDR3 protein: CASSFVGLSDTGELFF. The DNA of the CDR3 is TGTGCCAGCAGCTTTGTCGGCCTGTCTGACACCGGGGAGCTGTTTTTT.

The J gene is TRBJ1-2, the V gene TRBV6-4; no clear D. Looked up from germline, CDR1 is MRHNA and CDR2 is SNTAGT. The CDR3 has 13 residues. V lost 4 bases and J lost 7, with 13 bases in between. The CDR3 sequence is CASSGDTQGGYTF. The CDR3 region has the DNA TGTGCCAGCAGTGGCGATACCCAAGGTGGCTACACCTTC.

The rearrangement links TRBV5-6 to TRBJ1-4; D is ambiguous. V was trimmed by 0 bases and J by 4 bases, leaving 10 bases between them. Germline CDR1 reads SGHDT; CDR2 reads YYEEEE. This CDR3 contains 15 residues. CDR3 bases: TGTGCCAGCAGCTTGGACGGACTGATTAATGAAAAACTGTTTTTT. This translates into CASSLDGLINEKLFF.

This chain joins TRBV15 and TRBJ2-7; 7 bases are shared with TRBD1. Trimming cost V 6 bases and J 5 bases; bases outside gene matches: 7. This CDR3 has 13 amino acids. Germline loops: CDR1 LNHNV, CDR2 YYDKDF (reference sequence). Here the CDR3 DNA reads TGTGCCACCAGGCAGACAGGGAACAACGAGCAGTACTTC. Amino acids: CATRQTGNNEQYF.

The chain employs TRBV6-1 and TRBJ1-2, with D unclear. This CDR3 has 13 residues. Trimming took 6 bases from V and 7 from J, leaving 15 bases between them. CDR1 and CDR2 (germline): MNHNS, SASEGT. The chain's CDR3 is CASRRTPAGGYTF. CDR3 sequence (DNA): TGTGCCAGCAGACGGACTCCGGCGGGTGGCTACACCTTC.

V and J are TRBV6-6 and TRBJ2-3, with a weak D call TRBD2 (6 bases). Trimming cost V 2 bases and J 2 bases, with 11 bases left between them. The germline V gene encodes CDR1 MNHNY and CDR2 SVGAGI (reference sequence). The CDR3 is 15 amino acids. The CDR3 region is CASSYRGTYTDTQYF. The DNA of the CDR3 is TGTGCCAGCAGTTACCGCGGGACTTACACAGATACGCAGTATTTT.

The chain employs TRBV7-6 and TRBJ1-3; D possibly corresponds to TRBD1 (5 bases). V lost 4 bases to trimming and J lost 0 bases, with 7 bases between them. The CDR3 consists of 14 residues. The germline V gene has CDR1 SGHVS and CDR2 FNYEAQ. The CDR3 reads CASSSDSSGNTIYF. DNA of the CDR3: TGTGCCAGCAGCTCTGACAGCTCTGGAAACACCATATATTTT.

This rearrangement joins TRBV6-4 to TRBJ2-1; D is perhaps TRBD1 or TRBD2 (6 bases each). V lost 6 bases and J 7 bases, leaving 10 bases between the germline ends. The CDR3 has 12 residues. Per germline, CDR1 MRHNA and CDR2 SNTAGT. The CDR3 region is CASRGGLNEQFF. Written as DNA, the CDR3 is TGTGCCAGCAGGGGGGGCCTGAATGAGCAGTTCTTC.

V is TRBV19 and J is TRBJ2-2, with D unclear. Germline CDR1 and CDR2: LNHDA and SQIVND (reference sequence). The CDR3 loop spans 12 amino acids. Trimming shortened V by 6 bases and J by 10 bases, and 12 bases separated the two germline ends. CDR3 sequence: CASSLGLVELFF. The CDR3 bases are TGTGCCAGTAGCCTAGGCTTGGTGGAGCTGTTTTTT.

The chain employs TRBV5-4 and TRBJ2-7; TRBD2 matches at 10 bases. V was clipped by 4 bases and J by 2 bases; unmatched bases: 9. This CDR3 contains 16 residues. Germline CDR1 SGHNT, CDR2 YYREEE (reference sequence). For the CDR3, the DNA is TGTGCCAGCAGCCCGGGCGGACTAGCGGTTCCCTACGAGCAGTACTTC. Protein: CASSPGGLAVPYEQYF. Supplemented by reference TRBV5-4 and TRBJ2-7, the full variable domain reads ETGVTQSPTHLIKTRGQQVTLRCSSQSGHNTVSWYQQALGQGPQFIFQYYREEENGRGNFPPRFSGLQFPNYSSELNVNALELDDSALYLCASSPGGLAVPYEQYFGPGTRLTVT.

The chain joins TRBV25-1 to TRBJ1-2; D gene uncertain. Germline assignment: CDR1 MGHDK and CDR2 SYGVNS. CDR3 length: 13 residues. Trimming cost V 3 bases and J 0 bases, with 5 bases left between them. This CDR3 is CASSDPPNYGYTF. The CDR3 nucleotides read TGTGCCAGCAGTGATCCGCCTAACTATGGCTACACCTTC.